The rows below give T cell receptor beta chains drawn from one sample of a study of tumor-infiltrating lymphocytes in localized non-small cell lung cancer. Assay: immunoSEQ multiplex PCR; the TCRdb copy retains only in-frame clones and omits some. Of 15,000 to 20,000 clones in the sample, more than 60% are singletons; the top ten hold 5.5% to 7%. The sample was lung tumor tissue. Receptors were obtained from a human donor with non-small cell lung cancer. CDR3s include the opening cysteine and the closing phenylalanine or tryptophan. The D gene is left open where the match is weak. Clone size appears in some rows only: once, few, many, or a class for an expanded clone.

d_gene	abundance	j_gene	v_gene	CDR3nt	CDR3aa
.	.	TRBJ1-5	TRBV27	TGTGCCAGCAGGTCTCGGGCTAGGGGCCCATTGCCCCAGCATTTT	CASRSRARGPLPQHF
TRBD1	.	TRBJ2-3	TRBV2	TGTGCCAGCCTCCGGGACAGGAGCACAGATACGCAGTATTTT	CASLRDRSTDTQYF
TRBD2	.	TRBJ2-2	TRBV7-9	TGTGCCAGCAGCACCGGACTAGCATGGGGGGAGCTGTTTTTT	CASSTGLAWGELFF
.	.	TRBJ1-5	TRBV2	TGTGCCAGCAGTGAAAACAGGGATTTGGGGCCCCAGCATTTT	CASSENRDLGPQHF
TRBD1	.	TRBJ1-4	TRBV30	TGTGCCTGCCTCAGGGGGGGCCTCGGTGAAAAACTGTTTTTT	CACLRGGLGEKLFF
.	.	TRBJ2-7	TRBV28	TGTGCCAGCACCATAACCGGGATCCACTACGAGCAGTACTTC	CASTITGIHYEQYF
.	.	TRBJ1-1	TRBV5-5	TGTGCCAGCAGCGGCTCGACAGCTCGTACTGAAGCTTTCTTT	CASSGSTARTEAFF
.	.	TRBJ2-5	TRBV15	TGTGCCACCAGCCGGGGGGCGAAAGAGACCCAGTACTTC	CATSRGAKETQYF
TRBD1	.	TRBJ2-1	TRBV5-1	TGCGCCAGCAGCTACCGGGACAGGGGTCTCAATGAGCAGTTCTTC	CASSYRDRGLNEQFF
.	.	TRBJ2-5	TRBV7-8	TGTGCCAGTGTATTGGTCGGGACCCAGTACTTC	CASVLVGTQYF
TRBD2	.	TRBJ2-7	TRBV13	TGTGCCAGCAGCTGGGTGACTAGCGGAGACTACGAGCAGTACTTC	CASSWVTSGDYEQYF
TRBD1	medium-sized	TRBJ2-5	TRBV19	TGTGCCAGTAGCCCCAGACAGGGACGACAAGAGACCCAGTACTTC	CASSPRQGRQETQYF
.	.	TRBJ2-3	TRBV7-2	TGTGCCAGCAGCTTAGAGGGGCGAACAGATACGCAGTATTTT	CASSLEGRTDTQYF
TRBD2	.	TRBJ2-1	TRBV27	TGTGCCAGCAGTTTTAGCGGGATCAATCGAGTTGAGCAGTTCTTC	CASSFSGINRVEQFF
.	.	TRBJ2-3	TRBV14	TGTGCCAGCAGCCAAGAGTTAGGCGGGATCGCAGATACGCAGTATTTT	CASSQELGGIADTQYF
TRBD2	.	TRBJ2-7	TRBV5-6	TGTGCCAGCAGCTTAAGCGGGGTGTCTTACGAGCAGTACTTC	CASSLSGVSYEQYF
TRBD1	medium-sized	TRBJ1-3	TRBV11-2	TGTGCCAGCAGCCCTCGGACAGGTGGGACTGGAAACACCATATATTTT	CASSPRTGGTGNTIYF
TRBD2	.	TRBJ2-5	TRBV19	TGTGCCAGCGGACTAGCGGGAGAGACCCAGTACTTC	CASGLAGETQYF
.	.	TRBJ2-4	TRBV2	TGTGCCAGCAGTGATATGGACCCCATTCTTATTCAGTACTTC	CASSDMDPILIQYF
.	.	TRBJ1-2	TRBV28	TGTGCCAGCAGTCCGGGACGGGGAAGGGAAGGGGACTATGGCTACACCTTC	CASSPGRGREGDYGYTF
TRBD1	.	TRBJ2-2	TRBV30	TGTGCCTGGAGGGGGACAGGCACCGGGGAGCTGTTTTTT	CAWRGTGTGELFF
.	.	TRBJ1-1	TRBV4-2	TGTGCCAGCAGCCAGGTTTCTTTCCCCCTGAACACTGAAGCTTTCTTT	CASSQVSFPLNTEAFF
TRBD1	.	TRBJ1-5	TRBV4-3	TGCGCCAGCAGCCAGCGGACAGGGGGCGATCAGCCCCAGCATTTT	CASSQRTGGDQPQHF
.	.	TRBJ2-7	TRBV20-1	TGCAGTGCTACTAGGACTTACGAGCAGTACTTC	CSATRTYEQYF
.	.	TRBJ2-7	TRBV18	TGTGCCAGCTCACCATCAGGGACCTACGAGCAGTACTTC	CASSPSGTYEQYF
.	.	TRBJ2-2	TRBV10-3	TGTGCCATCAGTGAGTCGAACCCCGACGGGGAGCTGTTTTTT	CAISESNPDGELFF
TRBD2	.	TRBJ2-1	TRBV14	TGTGCCAGCATTAGTATGATCCGGACGCTAGCGGGAGTGTGTGAGCAGTTCTTC	CASISMIRTLAGVCEQFF
TRBD1	.	TRBJ1-5	TRBV7-2	TGTGCCAGCAGCCATACAGGGGGCGGCTCTCAGCCCCAGCATTTT	CASSHTGGGSQPQHF
.	.	TRBJ2-7	TRBV30	TGTGCCTGGAGTAGAGGGGGGGACTCCTACGAGCAGTACTTC	CAWSRGGDSYEQYF
TRBD1	.	TRBJ2-7	TRBV7-2	TGTGCCAGCAGCTCAACCGGGACAGGGGGATACGAGCAGTACTTC	CASSSTGTGGYEQYF
.	.	TRBJ2-3	TRBV5-6	TGTGCCAGCAGCTTGCCCGGACCAGATACGCAGTATTTT	CASSLPGPDTQYF
.	few	TRBJ1-2	TRBV6-6	TGTGCCAGCAGTTACGAAGTCCTCTATGGCTACACCTTC	CASSYEVLYGYTF
.	.	TRBJ2-2	TRBV5-6	TGTGCCAGCAGCTTTTCCAACAGGATGGACGGGGAGCTGTTTTTT	CASSFSNRMDGELFF
.	.	TRBJ1-1	TRBV27	TGTGCCAGCAGTTTATACCCCGGCAGAATCCTTATCACTGAAGCTTTCTTT	CASSLYPGRILITEAFF
TRBD1	.	TRBJ2-1	TRBV5-1	TGCGCCAGCAGCTTGGGACAGGGGGCGTTCAATGAGCAGTTCTTC	CASSLGQGAFNEQFF
.	.	TRBJ1-2	TRBV28	TGTGCCAGCAGACCAACAGGAGAAGGAGATGGCTACACCTTC	CASRPTGEGDGYTF